This T cell receptor (beta chain) was documented in a study of blood T cell repertoires in COVID-19 (TCRdb year 2020). Notes on the research overall: Collaborator samples came from the United States, Italy and Spain and covered acute and convalescent phases of COVID-19. The material from the prospective study consisted of cDNA or gDNA derived from T cells, B-cell-depleted T cells, or PBMCs. Deeply sampled blood TCRbeta repertoires from subjects exposed to, actively infected with, or recovered from COVID-19 were included in the dataset. The repertoires were released in a freely available public database meant as a resource for research on the immune response to SARS-CoV-2. Samples came from the ongoing ImmuneRACE study (first 160 participants) plus 1,254 subjects from 6 global collaborators. Sample metadata almost always included a de-identified subject ID, COVID-19 status, age in years and sex. Where available, HLA class I and class II types were obtained from metadata supplied by the sample provider rather than from assay-based typing.

TCRbeta CDR3 regions were amplified from genomic DNA using the immunoSEQ Assay, a bias-controlled multiplex PCR. Per the original workflow: The number of nucleated cells in each sample was estimated by amplification of reference gene primers within the assay. To quantify the absolute abundance of each unique TCRbeta CDR3 rearrangement, sequence reads were collapsed and filtered. Productive Simpson clonality was computed per sample as the square root of Simpson's diversity index over productive rearrangements. The clones in this table, taken by TCRdb from immuneACCESS, are in-frame only. Not every clone is retained; where verified, under half of the shortfall comes from an unresolved V gene, and the cause of the rest is unknown. The V and J calls and clone size come from that table; D and trimming were worked out from the DNA. For this sample the table gives 410,000 or so clones, of which over 75% were detected only once. Roughly 1.6% of the sample belongs to the ten largest clones.

One collaborating source in Seattle enrolled patients while the patients were actively infected and followed the patients over time throughout the course of disease. Whole blood was collected in K2EDTA tubes by collaborating institutions according to the institutions' own protocols. Collaborator samples were shipped for TCRbeta analysis as frozen whole blood, isolated PBMCs, or DNA extracted from either sample type. The research as a whole found: The quantity of clinical and demographic metadata differed by source and by participant and was supplied without curation.

CDR1 and CDR2 are drawn from the germline V gene: SGHRS, YFSETQ. Including the terminal cysteine and phenylalanine, the CDR3 comprises 17 residues. The CDR3 DNA has 51 bases and is translated from base 1. V is trimmed back by 3 bases and J by 1 base, and the junction contains 11 bases that no gene match accounts for. As for this clone: Its cognate antigen has yet to be identified. Base-call qualities are not available, and no considerably larger clone is one nucleotide away.

Source material: peripheral blood. The TCR originated in a woman between 40 and 50 years old with COVID-19, enrolled during active disease. The rearranged chain carries TRBV5-1 and TRBJ2-7; TRBD1 aligns with 9 central bases. The CDR3: CASSSAGRGQGSYEQYF. The nucleotides are TGCGCCAGCAGCTCGGCTGGGCGGGGACAGGGTTCCTACGAGCAGTACTTC.